The sequence of this T cell receptor (beta chain) was determined in a study of cytomegalovirus exposure and HLA in healthy donors. Study results and limitations: Presence/absence analyses rested on an assumption that sequencing depth was roughly uniform across donors. The authors enumerated roughly 180 TCR beta chains as linked to cytomegalovirus.

The length of the CDR3 is 15 residues. Trimming cost V 5 bases and J 4 bases; bases outside gene matches: 10. The germline V gene encodes CDR1 SGHVS and CDR2 FQNEAQ. The PCR had 60 Vbeta and 13 Jbeta primers. Clones were sequenced by immunoSEQ multiplex PCR, and TCRdb holds only the in-frame ones, with some missing. Here the sample spans about 160,000 clones, 75% to 80% being singletons. In its sample, this clone was seen a few times. The antigen is unknown. The sequencing input was PBMCs. The receptor comes from a woman in her thirties or forties in good health and CMV-seronegative. The chain uses TRBV7-8 and TRBJ1-2, with 7 bases fitting TRBD1. CDR3: CASSEDPGTVYGYTF. CDR3 bases: TGTGCCAGCAGCGAGGACCCCGGGACAGTCTATGGCTACACCTTC.